This TCR beta chain emerged from a study of OX40 agonist ivuxolimab in advanced cancers. Comments on this clone: The junction departs from germline at one end; a sequencing error may be responsible. At the DNA level, this CDR3 is encoded by other sequences in the same sample as well.

The V gene's germline CDR1 is MNHEY and CDR2 SVGAGI. The CDR3 has 14 residues. TCRdb's copy holds only in-frame clones and misses some; the assay was immunoSEQ multiplex PCR. The sample lists approximately 86,000 clones; roughly 92% were seen once. The origin of this receptor is an adult with an advanced solid tumor such as melanoma, head and neck, liver or kidney cancer. The material was CD4+ or CD8+ T cells sorted from blood, obtained in a trial of the OX40 agonist ivuxolimab. V gene TRBV6-5 combines with J gene TRBJ1-3, with D unclear. Here the CDR3 DNA reads TGTGCCAGCAAGAGAGGGAATTTTGGAAACACCATATACTTT. It specifies CASKRGNFGNTIYF.